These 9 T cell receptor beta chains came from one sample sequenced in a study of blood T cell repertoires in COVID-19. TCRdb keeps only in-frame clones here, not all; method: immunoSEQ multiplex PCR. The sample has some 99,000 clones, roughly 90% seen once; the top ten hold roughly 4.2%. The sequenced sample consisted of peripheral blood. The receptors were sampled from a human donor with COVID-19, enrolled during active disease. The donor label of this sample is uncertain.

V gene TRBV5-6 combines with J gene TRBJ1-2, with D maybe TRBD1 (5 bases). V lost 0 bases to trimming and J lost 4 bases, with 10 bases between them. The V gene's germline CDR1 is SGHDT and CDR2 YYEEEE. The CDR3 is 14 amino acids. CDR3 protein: CASSLGGQTYGYTF. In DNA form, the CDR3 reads TGTGCCAGCAGCTTGGGGGGCCAGACCTATGGCTACACCTTC.

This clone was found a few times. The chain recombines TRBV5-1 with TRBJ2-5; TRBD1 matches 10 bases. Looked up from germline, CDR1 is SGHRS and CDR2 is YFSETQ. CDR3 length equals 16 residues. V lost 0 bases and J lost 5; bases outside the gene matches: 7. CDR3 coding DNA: TGCGCCAGCAGCTTGGGACAGGGGGCGCTTGGGGAGACCCAGTACTTC. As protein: CASSLGQGALGETQYF.

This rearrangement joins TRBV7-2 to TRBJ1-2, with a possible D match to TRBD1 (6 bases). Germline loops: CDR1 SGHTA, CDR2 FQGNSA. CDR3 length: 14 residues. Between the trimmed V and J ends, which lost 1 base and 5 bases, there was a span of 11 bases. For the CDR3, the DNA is TGTGCCAGCAGCTTAGATTCCCAGGGGTATGGCTACACCTTC. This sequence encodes CASSLDSQGYGYTF.

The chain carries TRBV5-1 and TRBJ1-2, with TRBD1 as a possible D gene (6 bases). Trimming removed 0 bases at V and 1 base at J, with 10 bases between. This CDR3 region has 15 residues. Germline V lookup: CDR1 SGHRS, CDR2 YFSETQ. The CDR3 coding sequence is TGCGCCAGCAGCTTGGATCTAGGGGGTAACTATGGCTACACCTTC. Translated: CASSLDLGGNYGYTF.

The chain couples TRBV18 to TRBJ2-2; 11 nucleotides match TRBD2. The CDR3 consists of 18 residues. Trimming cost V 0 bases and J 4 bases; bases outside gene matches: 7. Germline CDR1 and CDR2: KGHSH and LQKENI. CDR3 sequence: CASSPPGLAGTLTGELFF. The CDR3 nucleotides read TGTGCCAGCTCACCACCCGGACTAGCGGGTACCCTCACCGGGGAGCTGTTTTTT. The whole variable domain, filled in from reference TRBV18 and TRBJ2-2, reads NAGVMQNPRHLVRRRGQEARLRCSPMKGHSHVYWYRQLPEEGLKFMVYLQKENIIDESGMPKERFSAEFPKEGPSILRIQQVVRGDSAAYFCASSPPGLAGTLTGELFFGEGSRLTVL.

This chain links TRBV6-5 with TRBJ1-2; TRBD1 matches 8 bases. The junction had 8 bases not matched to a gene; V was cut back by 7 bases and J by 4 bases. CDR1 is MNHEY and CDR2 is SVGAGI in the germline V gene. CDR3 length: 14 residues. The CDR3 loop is CASTTGQGSYGYTF. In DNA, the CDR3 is TGTGCCAGCACCACAGGACAGGGCAGCTATGGCTACACCTTC.

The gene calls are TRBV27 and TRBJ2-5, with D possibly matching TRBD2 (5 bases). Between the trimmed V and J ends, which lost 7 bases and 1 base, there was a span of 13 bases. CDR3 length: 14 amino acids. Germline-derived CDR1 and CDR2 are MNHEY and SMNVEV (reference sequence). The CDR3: CASILRAGQETQYF. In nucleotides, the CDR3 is TGTGCCAGCATCTTACGGGCGGGCCAAGAGACCCAGTACTTC.

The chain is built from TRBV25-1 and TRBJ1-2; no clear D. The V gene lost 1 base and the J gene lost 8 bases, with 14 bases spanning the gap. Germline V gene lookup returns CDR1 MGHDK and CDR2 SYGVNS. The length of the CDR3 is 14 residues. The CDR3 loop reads CASSESGRAVGYTF. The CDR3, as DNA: TGTGCCAGCAGTGAATCGGGCCGAGCGGTCGGCTACACCTTC.

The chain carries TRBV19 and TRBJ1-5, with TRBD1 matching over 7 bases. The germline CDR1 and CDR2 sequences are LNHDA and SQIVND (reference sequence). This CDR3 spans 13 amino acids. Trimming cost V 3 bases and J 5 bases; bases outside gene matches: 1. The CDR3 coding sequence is TGTGCCAGTAGTATTACAGGGGATCAGCCCCAGCATTTT. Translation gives CASSITGDQPQHF.